Shown below are 31 T cell receptor beta chains from a single sample sequenced in a study of T cells after yellow fever vaccination. MiXCR was run by TCRdb on the 5' RACE reads, yielding one entry per CDR3 protein. This sample has around 500,000 distinct CDR3 sequences, with 20% to 25% found just once. The input for sequencing was PBMCs, taken roughly 20 days after the first yellow fever vaccination. All receptors derive from a man between 18 and 35 years old who received the YFV17D yellow fever vaccine.

This sequence joins TRBV6-5 and TRBJ1-1, with D perhaps matching TRBD1 (5 bases). CDR3 length: 14 residues. Trimming shortened V by 0 bases and J by 10 bases, and 15 bases separated the two germline ends. CDR1 and CDR2 (germline): MNHEY, SVGAGI. The CDR3 here is CASSYSRGSPAAFF. The CDR3 DNA reads as TGTGCCAGCAGTTACTCGAGGGGTTCCCCTGCAGCTTTCTTT.

This clonotype was detected a few times. This chain links TRBV7-9 with TRBJ1-1; D gene uncertain. V lost 7 bases to trimming and J lost 0 bases, with 12 bases between them. The CDR3 length is 14 residues. The germline V gene encodes CDR1 SEHNR and CDR2 FQNEAQ (reference sequence). The CDR3, as DNA: TGTGCCAGCATGCCAGATAACATGAACACTGAAGCTTTCTTT. Amino acids: CASMPDNMNTEAFF.

The V and J genes are TRBV5-4 and TRBJ2-7, with TRBD2 identical over 7 bases. Trimming took 3 bases from V and 5 from J; bases not matched to a gene: 8. Germline-derived CDR1 and CDR2 are SGHNT and YYREEE (reference sequence). The CDR3 runs to 14 residues. The DNA of the CDR3 is TGTGCCAGCAGCTCGGGGGGAAACTGGGACGAGCAGTACTTC. This gives the protein CASSSGGNWDEQYF.

This chain uses TRBV28 with TRBJ1-1; no reliable D call. Germline values: CDR1 MDHEN, CDR2 SYDVKM. This CDR3 contains 14 residues. V was clipped by 3 bases and J by 4 bases, with 12 bases between them. DNA for the CDR3: TGTGCCAGCAGTTTGTTTCGGGGATCCACTGAAGCTTTCTTT. Its translation is CASSLFRGSTEAFF.

This clonotype has only a few counts. The V call is TRBV12-3 or TRBV12-4, the J call TRBJ1-2; a weak D match, TRBD1 (5 bases). The V end lost 1 base, the J end lost 8 bases, and 11 bases lay between the germline ends. This CDR3 comprises 13 residues. Written as DNA, the CDR3 is TGTGCCAGCAGTTTAGAAGGGGCGGGAGGCTACACCTTC. It yields the protein CASSLEGAGGYTF.

The V call is TRBV9, the J call TRBJ2-1; D call uncertain. Germline V lookup: CDR1 SGDLS, CDR2 YYNGEE. This CDR3 is 15 amino acids long. Trimming pared 0 bases from V and 4 bases from J, leaving 11 bases between. CDR3 in amino acids: CASSVGTNPYNEQFF. The CDR3 DNA sequence: TGTGCCAGCAGCGTAGGGACCAACCCTTACAATGAGCAGTTCTTC.

This clonotype was seen more than once but under ten times. This sequence joins TRBV7-9 and TRBJ2-5; 8 bases agree with TRBD1. Trimming removed 6 bases from V and 14 bases from J; junction bases left unmatched: 11. Germline loops: CDR1 SEHNR, CDR2 FQNEAQ (reference sequence). This CDR3 region has 12 residues. The CDR3 protein is CASRGQADREYF. Written as DNA, the CDR3 is TGTGCCAGCAGGGGCCAGGCGGACAGGGAATACTTC.

The CDR3 region is CASSPPAGGAKTQYF. The CDR3 nucleotides read TGTGCCAGCAGCCCCCCCGCGGGGGGAGCGAAGACCCAGTACTTC. The chain carries TRBV7-2 and TRBJ2-5, with TRBD2 identical over 8 bases. J gave up 6 bases and V 5 bases, and 11 bases lay outside the gene matches. The CDR3 runs 15 residues. CDR1 and CDR2 from the germline V gene are SGHTA and FQGNSA.

The chain uses TRBV5-1 and TRBJ2-3; D is perhaps TRBD1 or TRBD2 (5 bases each). The CDR3 has 15 amino acids. V shed 10 bases and J shed 4 bases, with 22 bases lying between them. Germline V CDR1 and CDR2: SGHRS, YFSETQ. The CDR3 coding sequence is TGCGCCTGCTCCCGGGACGCAGCCGTGGCAGATACGCAGTATTTT. Protein: CACSRDAAVADTQYF.

This clonotype has more than one count but fewer than ten. The chain joins TRBV12-3 or TRBV12-4 to TRBJ1-6, with D unresolved. The ends were cut back, 3 bases at V and 11 bases at J, with 8 bases in the middle. The length of the CDR3 is 12 residues. This chain's CDR3 is CASSFWGTPLHF. The DNA for the CDR3 is TGTGCCAGCAGTTTTTGGGGAACACCCCTCCACTTT.

The rearrangement joins TRBV29-1 to TRBJ2-7; TRBD1 or TRBD2 may be the D gene (7 bases each). The CDR3 totals 14 residues. CDR1 and CDR2 (germline): SQVTM, ANQGSEA. V was pared by 4 bases and J by 2 bases, with 15 bases between. CDR3: CSVGVQGGPYEQYF. The CDR3 DNA is TGCAGCGTTGGGGTCCAGGGGGGGCCCTACGAGCAGTACTTC.

The chain links TRBV13 to TRBJ2-1; 7 bases are shared with TRBD2. The CDR3 is 19 residues long. The germline CDR1 and CDR2 sequences are PRHDT and FYEKMQ (reference sequence). The V gene end was trimmed by 2 bases and the J gene end by 0 bases; junction bases not matched to a gene: 13. The CDR3 loop reads CASSLPPGGGTNSYNEQFF. CDR3 DNA sequence: TGTGCCAGCAGCTTACCCCCTGGGGGGGGTACTAACTCCTACAATGAGCAGTTCTTC.

The chain is built from TRBV5-1 and TRBJ2-5; 8 positions agree with TRBD1. V was pared by 0 bases and J by 5 bases, with 9 bases of the junction left unmatched. The V gene's germline CDR1 is SGHRS and CDR2 YFSETQ. The CDR3 sequence is 16 residues long. The DNA of the CDR3 is TGCGCCAGCAGCTTGGTGATGCAGGGGGCTCGGGAGACCCAGTACTTC. Protein: CASSLVMQGARETQYF.

This clonotype was detected a few times. The chain joins TRBV11-2 to TRBJ2-5, with a possible D match to TRBD1 (5 bases). V gave up 1 base and J gave up 9 bases, with 12 bases separating them. The germline CDR1 and CDR2 sequences are SGHAT and FQNNGV. This CDR3 contains 13 residues. This CDR3 reads CASSLGGPRAQYF. In DNA, the CDR3 is TGTGCCAGCAGCTTAGGAGGTCCCAGGGCCCAGTACTTC.

J is TRBJ2-3 and V is TRBV20-1, with 11 positions matching TRBD2. This CDR3 spans 18 amino acids. Trimming cost V 6 bases and J 0 bases; bases outside gene matches: 14. Looked up from germline, CDR1 is DFQATT and CDR2 is SNEGSKA (reference sequence). The CDR3 here is CSARVLAGVVTSTDTQYF. CDR3 nucleotide sequence: TGCAGTGCGAGGGTACTAGCGGGAGTCGTTACTAGCACAGATACGCAGTATTTT.

The V and J genes are TRBV6-1 and TRBJ2-7; possibly TRBD1 for D (6 bases). The V gene lost 2 bases and the J gene lost 5 bases, with 19 bases spanning the gap. CDR3 size: 16 residues. CDR1 and CDR2 (germline): MNHNS, SASEGT. CDR3 region: CASSELPGVGLHEQYF. The CDR3, as DNA: TGTGCCAGCAGTGAACTCCCAGGGGTAGGTCTCCACGAGCAGTACTTC.

This rearrangement joins TRBV29-1 to TRBJ1-2, with 7 bases aligning to TRBD1. Germline CDR1 is SQVTM and CDR2 is ANQGSEA. The CDR3 runs to 13 residues. Trimming cost V 6 bases and J 3 bases; bases outside gene matches: 7. The CDR3 reads CSVVQGTYYGYTF. CDR3 bases: TGCAGCGTAGTACAGGGGACCTACTATGGCTACACCTTC.

The chain combines TRBV7-2 with TRBJ2-3; 11 nucleotides line up with TRBD2. With V trimmed by 2 bases and J by 2 bases, 6 bases remained unmatched. Germline CDR1 reads SGHTA; CDR2 reads FQGNSA. The CDR3 runs to 17 residues. Here the CDR3 reads CASSLPSGGLPTDTQYF. In DNA, the CDR3 is TGTGCCAGCAGCTTACCTAGCGGGGGGCTACCCACAGATACGCAGTATTTT.

This chain uses TRBV3-1 with TRBJ1-1; D is unclear. Trimming cost V 4 bases and J 4 bases, with 16 bases left between them. Germline CDR1 is LGHDT and CDR2 is YNNKEL (reference sequence). This CDR3 spans 15 amino acids. The CDR3 is CASSPSSGGGTEAFF. DNA for the CDR3: TGTGCCAGCAGCCCCAGTTCAGGAGGAGGCACTGAAGCTTTCTTT. The full variable domain, in which reference TRBV3-1 and TRBJ1-1 provide the parts outside the CDR3, is DTAVSQTPKYLVTQMGNDKSIKCEQNLGHDTMYWYKQDSKKFLKIMFSYNNKELIINETVPNRFSPKSPDKAHLNLHINSLELGDSAVYFCASSPSSGGGTEAFFGQGTRLTVV.

This clonotype was picked up a small number of times. The chain uses TRBV11-2 and TRBJ2-4; 9 nucleotides line up with TRBD1. Germline V CDR1 and CDR2: SGHAT, FQNNGV. The trim removed 5 bases at V and 7 bases at J, leaving 6 bases unmatched. CDR3 length: 14 amino acids. Written as DNA, the CDR3 is TGTGCCAGCAGCACGTACAGGGGGCAGAACATTCAGTACTTC. Translating it yields CASSTYRGQNIQYF.

The genes are TRBV6-1 and TRBJ2-5; TRBD2 is a possible D gene (5 bases). CDR3 length: 13 amino acids. Looked up from germline, CDR1 is MNHNS and CDR2 is SASEGT. V shed 6 bases and J shed 5 bases, with 13 bases lying between them. CDR3 protein: CASRVGGRETQYF. CDR3 bases: TGTGCCAGCAGGGTAGGAGGCAGGGAGACCCAGTACTTC.

The J gene is TRBJ2-7, the V gene TRBV7-2; no clear D gene. V was pared by 6 bases and J by 7 bases, with 19 bases between. The CDR3 is 14 amino acids. Germline CDR1 reads SGHTA; CDR2 reads FQGNSA. This chain's CDR3 is CASSSSRPSGEQYF. The CDR3 DNA follows: TGTGCCAGCAGTTCAAGCCGGCCCTCCGGGGAGCAGTACTTC. Supplemented by reference TRBV7-2 and TRBJ2-7, the full variable domain reads GAGVSQSPSNKVTEKGKDVELRCDPISGHTALYWYRQSLGQGLEFLIYFQGNSAPDKSGLPSDRFSAERTGGSVSTLTIQRTQQEDSAVYLCASSSSRPSGEQYFGPGTRLTVT.

The J gene is TRBJ2-7, the V gene TRBV23-1, with unresolved D. TRBV23-1 is an ORF, and what it does is uncertain. CDR3 length equals 13 residues. The V gene lost 0 bases and the J gene lost 6 bases, with 9 bases spanning the gap. CDR3 sequence (DNA): TGCGCCAGCAGTCAATCCGTCAGGCGCGAGCAGTACTTC. It specifies CASSQSVRREQYF.

This clonotype was observed a handful of times. The chain employs TRBV5-6 and TRBJ2-1, with 12 bases fitting TRBD2. V lost 4 bases, J lost 7 bases, and 6 bases stayed unmatched. This CDR3 comprises 15 residues. Germline CDR1 and CDR2: SGHDT and YYEEEE. This CDR3 reads CASSRLAGGPNEQFF. Written as DNA, the CDR3 is TGTGCCAGCAGCCGTCTAGCGGGGGGGCCTAATGAGCAGTTCTTC.

This clonotype has just a few counts. V and J are TRBV3-1 and TRBJ2-5, with D maybe TRBD2 (6 bases). Germline-derived CDR1 and CDR2 are LGHDT and YNNKEL (reference sequence). The CDR3 has 16 residues. V lost 1 base, J lost 1 base, and 13 bases lay in between. The CDR3 loop reads CASSQVLAPTQETQYF. The CDR3 coding sequence is TGTGCCAGCAGCCAAGTGCTAGCGCCAACCCAAGAGACCCAGTACTTC.

This clonotype has just a few counts. The CDR3 reads CASSYDLQVGQYV. The CDR3 nucleotides read TGTGCCAGCAGTTACGACCTTCAGGTTGGGCAGTACGTC. The chain links TRBV6-6 to TRBJ2-7; D ambiguous. CDR1 and CDR2 from the germline V gene are MNHNY and SVGAGI (reference sequence). V was clipped by 2 bases and J by 9 bases, with 14 bases between them. The CDR3 loop spans 13 amino acids.

This clonotype was seen a handful of times. The V call is TRBV29-1, the J call TRBJ1-2; the D is unclear. V lost 7 bases to trimming and J lost 1 base, with 7 bases between them. The germline V gene encodes CDR1 SQVTM and CDR2 ANQGSEA. The CDR3 contains 11 residues. This CDR3 is CSDTDNYGYTF. The CDR3 region has the DNA TGCAGCGATACGGATAACTATGGCTACACCTTC.

The V gene is TRBV6-2 or TRBV6-3, the J gene TRBJ2-5, with TRBD1 identical over 9 bases. Germline CDR1 and CDR2: MNHEY and SVGEGT. The CDR3 runs to 18 residues. The V segment lost 6 bases and the J segment 0 bases; nucleotides outside the gene matches: 14. The CDR3: CASSYDTGTGPYQETQYF. The DNA of the CDR3 is TGTGCCAGCAGCTACGACACCGGGACAGGGCCGTACCAAGAGACCCAGTACTTC.

The V call is TRBV7-2, the J call TRBJ1-1, with D perhaps matching TRBD1 (6 bases). V was pared by 1 base and J by 1 base, with 16 bases between. The CDR3 runs 17 residues. Germline assignment: CDR1 SGHTA and CDR2 FQGNSA. The chain's CDR3 is CASSLVVDSHPNTEAFF. CDR3 bases: TGTGCCAGCAGCTTAGTGGTGGACAGCCATCCGAACACTGAAGCTTTCTTT.

J is TRBJ1-1 and V is TRBV5-1; the D gene is possibly TRBD1 (6 bases). V lost 3 bases and J 4 bases, leaving 22 bases between the germline ends. This CDR3 has 17 amino acids. Germline V gene data show CDR1 as SGHRS and CDR2 as YFSETQ. The CDR3 reads CASSSGFRGALSTEAFF. The CDR3 nucleotides are TGCGCCAGCAGCTCGGGTTTTCGGGGGGCGCTAAGCACTGAAGCTTTCTTT.

This clonotype was detected a few times. The chain recombines TRBV12-3 or TRBV12-4 with TRBJ1-1, with D hard to call. CDR3 length equals 14 residues. Trimming stripped 3 bases from V and 1 base from J, with 9 bases between. The CDR3 sequence: CASSFNYRNTEAFF. In nucleotides, the CDR3 is TGTGCCAGCAGTTTTAACTACAGGAACACTGAAGCTTTCTTT.